This TCR beta chain was identified in a study of T cell clones after liver transplantation. Broader study findings: A larger donor-reactive than third-party decline suggested partial antigen-specific deletion. The donor-reactive repertoire was only partly measurable in a couple of subjects, lacking donor cells.

Germline loops: CDR1 SQVTM, CDR2 ANQGSEA. This CDR3 contains 14 residues. V was shortened by 4 bases and J by 5 bases, with 16 bases between the two germline ends. Only in-frame clones appear in the TCRdb table, and some are missing; sequencing was by immunoSEQ multiplex PCR. The sample lists 45,000 or so clones, around 84% occurring once. This clone has just one count. Its antigen is currently unknown. V and J are TRBV29-1 and TRBJ2-3; D is possibly TRBD2 (7 bases). This receptor was identified in a human patient who received a liver transplant. Part of the T cell pool may stem from the graft donor. Sequenced material: CD4+ T cells from blood, taken 24 months after liver transplant. The CDR3 is CSVVGGGRGDTQYF. The CDR3 nucleotides are TGCAGCGTTGTAGGCGGGGGCCGGGGAGATACGCAGTATTTT.